Listed below are T cell receptor beta chains from one sample, sequenced in a study of blood T cell repertoires in COVID-19. Measured with immunoSEQ multiplex PCR; TCRdb has only the in-frame clones, and not every one. The sample has roughly 130,000 clones, about nine tenths seen once. The specimen was peripheral blood. The receptors were gathered from a man in his sixties with COVID-19, enrolled during active disease. Both conserved end residues are part of each CDR3. Each record gives: V gene, D gene, J gene, clone size, CDR3 DNA, CDR3 protein. The D gene is left open where the match is weak. Clone size is not always given. Where it is, it says once, few, many or a class for expanded clones.

v_call: TRBV10-3; d_call: TRBD2; j_call: TRBJ2-3; clone_size: .; cdr3_nt: TGTGCCATCAGTGATCGCGGGAGGGCCCCAGATACGCAGTATTTT; cdr3_aa: CAISDRGRAPDTQYF
v_call: TRBV11-3; d_call: .; j_call: TRBJ2-1; clone_size: once; cdr3_nt: TGTGCCAGCAGCTTACAGGAGGACGATGAGCAGTTCTTC; cdr3_aa: CASSLQEDDEQFF
v_call: TRBV28; d_call: .; j_call: TRBJ2-2; clone_size: .; cdr3_nt: TGTGCCAGCATCCTCGGACAAGCCACCGGGGAGCTGTTTTTT; cdr3_aa: CASILGQATGELFF
v_call: TRBV2; d_call: .; j_call: TRBJ2-6; clone_size: few; cdr3_nt: TGTGCCAGCAGCAAGGACAGCTCTGGGGCCAACGTCCTGACTTTC; cdr3_aa: CASSKDSSGANVLTF
v_call: TRBV2; d_call: .; j_call: TRBJ2-3; clone_size: .; cdr3_nt: TGTGCCAGCAGTGAGTTGGGCCCTCAAGGCACAGATACGCAGTATTTT; cdr3_aa: CASSELGPQGTDTQYF
v_call: TRBV2; d_call: .; j_call: TRBJ2-7; clone_size: .; cdr3_nt: TGTGCCAGCAGTGTAGGCGGGGACCCCTACGAGCAGTACTTC; cdr3_aa: CASSVGGDPYEQYF
v_call: TRBV5-4; d_call: TRBD2; j_call: TRBJ2-4; clone_size: .; cdr3_nt: TGTGCCAGCAGCTATAGCGGGAAAGACAACATTCAGTACTTC; cdr3_aa: CASSYSGKDNIQYF
v_call: TRBV12-5; d_call: TRBD2; j_call: TRBJ2-7; clone_size: .; cdr3_nt: TGTGCTAGTGGTTTGGAACTAGCGGGACCAAGGTACTTC; cdr3_aa: CASGLELAGPRYF
v_call: TRBV5-1; d_call: TRBD1; j_call: TRBJ2-7; clone_size: .; cdr3_nt: TGCGCCAGCACCCTAACAGGGGCCGAGCAGTACTTC; cdr3_aa: CASTLTGAEQYF
v_call: TRBV19; d_call: .; j_call: TRBJ2-6; clone_size: .; cdr3_nt: TGTGCCAGTAGTACCGCTTTGAGCTCTGGGGCCAACGTCCTGACTTTC; cdr3_aa: CASSTALSSGANVLTF
v_call: TRBV27; d_call: .; j_call: TRBJ1-5; clone_size: .; cdr3_nt: TGTGCCAGCGTTACGGGTGGGAGCAATCAGCCCCAGCATTTT; cdr3_aa: CASVTGGSNQPQHF
v_call: TRBV30; d_call: TRBD2; j_call: TRBJ2-7; clone_size: .; cdr3_nt: TGTGCCTGGAGTCCAGGGAGGCTAGCGGGAGAGCAGTACTTC; cdr3_aa: CAWSPGRLAGEQYF
v_call: TRBV2; d_call: .; j_call: TRBJ2-7; clone_size: .; cdr3_nt: TGTGCCAGCAACTACGCCCGGGACACCCCCTCCTACGAGCAGTACTTC; cdr3_aa: CASNYARDTPSYEQYF
v_call: TRBV4-3; d_call: .; j_call: TRBJ1-5; clone_size: .; cdr3_nt: TGCGCCAGCAGCCCCTCCCCGACAGCGAATCAGCCCCAGCATTTT; cdr3_aa: CASSPSPTANQPQHF
v_call: TRBV19; d_call: .; j_call: TRBJ1-2; clone_size: .; cdr3_nt: TGTGCCAGTAGTATCGGACAGCACTATGGCTACACCTTC; cdr3_aa: CASSIGQHYGYTF
v_call: TRBV7-9; d_call: TRBD2; j_call: TRBJ2-1; clone_size: .; cdr3_nt: TGTGCCAGCAGCTTAGCGGATAGCGGGAGAAGCTCCTACAATGAGCAGTTCTTC; cdr3_aa: CASSLADSGRSSYNEQFF
v_call: TRBV7-9; d_call: .; j_call: TRBJ2-5; clone_size: .; cdr3_nt: TGTGCCAGCAGCGTCCCAGCGGGTCAAGAGACCCAGTACTTC; cdr3_aa: CASSVPAGQETQYF
v_call: TRBV10-3; d_call: TRBD1; j_call: TRBJ2-7; clone_size: .; cdr3_nt: TGTGCCATCAGTGATCGACAGGGGGCGAACGAGCAGTACTTC; cdr3_aa: CAISDRQGANEQYF
v_call: TRBV19; d_call: TRBD1; j_call: TRBJ2-7; clone_size: .; cdr3_nt: TGTGCCAGTAGGTCTTCCGGACAGGGGGACTCCTACGAGCAGTACTTC; cdr3_aa: CASRSSGQGDSYEQYF
v_call: TRBV27; d_call: .; j_call: TRBJ2-7; clone_size: .; cdr3_nt: TGTGCCAGCAGTGCACAACCCGCCTACGAGCAGTACTTC; cdr3_aa: CASSAQPAYEQYF
v_call: TRBV5-1; d_call: TRBD2; j_call: TRBJ2-7; clone_size: .; cdr3_nt: TGCGCCAGCAGCTCCCGACTAGCGGGAGACGAGCAGTACTTC; cdr3_aa: CASSSRLAGDEQYF
v_call: TRBV7-8; d_call: TRBD2; j_call: TRBJ2-1; clone_size: .; cdr3_nt: TGTGCCAGCAGCGTACTGGGACTAGCTAACGAGCAGTTCTTC; cdr3_aa: CASSVLGLANEQFF
v_call: TRBV3-1/TRBV3-2; d_call: .; j_call: TRBJ2-7; clone_size: .; cdr3_nt: TGTGCCAGCAGCCAAGCTAGCTTGGGCGAGCAGTACTTC; cdr3_aa: CASSQASLGEQYF
v_call: TRBV19; d_call: .; j_call: TRBJ1-1; clone_size: .; cdr3_nt: TGTGCCAGTAGTATGCGGGACGGGGGGAACACTGAAGCTTTCTTT; cdr3_aa: CASSMRDGGNTEAFF
v_call: TRBV5-4; d_call: .; j_call: TRBJ2-2; clone_size: .; cdr3_nt: TGTGCCAGCAGCTTGGACAGCCAAACCGGGGAGCTGTTTTTT; cdr3_aa: CASSLDSQTGELFF
v_call: TRBV4-2; d_call: TRBD1; j_call: TRBJ1-2; clone_size: once; cdr3_nt: TGTGCCAGCAGCCAAACGACAGGGAACTATGGCTACACCTTC; cdr3_aa: CASSQTTGNYGYTF
v_call: TRBV19; d_call: .; j_call: TRBJ1-4; clone_size: once; cdr3_nt: TGTGCCAGTAGTCCTGGACGGCACCAGGGGGAAAAACTGTTTTTT; cdr3_aa: CASSPGRHQGEKLFF
v_call: TRBV21-1; d_call: .; j_call: TRBJ1-1; clone_size: .; cdr3_nt: TGTGCCAGCAGCGAGTCCGGGACAGGGACTGAAGCTTTCTTT; cdr3_aa: CASSESGTGTEAFF
v_call: TRBV10-2; d_call: TRBD1; j_call: TRBJ1-5; clone_size: .; cdr3_nt: TGCGCCAGCAGTACAGGGGGAATCCAGCCCCAGCATTTT; cdr3_aa: CASSTGGIQPQHF
v_call: TRBV5-4; d_call: .; j_call: TRBJ2-7; clone_size: .; cdr3_nt: TGTGCCAGCAGCTCCGACAGAACCTACGAGCAGTACTTC; cdr3_aa: CASSSDRTYEQYF
v_call: TRBV10-2; d_call: TRBD1; j_call: TRBJ2-1; clone_size: .; cdr3_nt: TGCGCCAGCTTCCAGGGGGCGAATGAGCAGTTCTTC; cdr3_aa: CASFQGANEQFF
v_call: TRBV6-5; d_call: TRBD1; j_call: TRBJ1-2; clone_size: .; cdr3_nt: TGTGCCAGCAGTCCGACAGGGGAAAACTATGGCTACACCTTC; cdr3_aa: CASSPTGENYGYTF
v_call: TRBV11-2; d_call: .; j_call: TRBJ1-2; clone_size: .; cdr3_nt: TGTGCCAGCAGCTTAGACCCGTCGAACTATGGCTACACCTTC; cdr3_aa: CASSLDPSNYGYTF
v_call: TRBV7-9; d_call: TRBD1; j_call: TRBJ2-7; clone_size: .; cdr3_nt: TGTGCCAGCAGCCCGGGACAGTACTACGAGCAGTACTTC; cdr3_aa: CASSPGQYYEQYF
v_call: TRBV6-5; d_call: TRBD1; j_call: TRBJ2-2; clone_size: .; cdr3_nt: TGTGCCAGCAAACCCTGGACAGGGAACACCGGGGAGCTGTTTTTT; cdr3_aa: CASKPWTGNTGELFF
v_call: TRBV4-1; d_call: TRBD2; j_call: TRBJ2-1; clone_size: .; cdr3_nt: TGCGCCAGCAGCCACCCAAGAGCGGGAGGGCCTAACTATGAGCAGTTCTTC; cdr3_aa: CASSHPRAGGPNYEQFF
v_call: TRBV19; d_call: .; j_call: TRBJ2-7; clone_size: .; cdr3_nt: TGTGCCAGTAGCCGAACTAGGTCCTACGAGCAGTACTTC; cdr3_aa: CASSRTRSYEQYF
v_call: TRBV5-6; d_call: .; j_call: TRBJ1-6; clone_size: .; cdr3_nt: TGTGCCAGCAGCTTAATGGCATCACCCCTCCACTTT; cdr3_aa: CASSLMASPLHF
v_call: TRBV2; d_call: TRBD1; j_call: TRBJ2-2; clone_size: .; cdr3_nt: TGTGCCAGCAGTGGGGACAGAGTCAACACCGGGGAGCTGTTTTTT; cdr3_aa: CASSGDRVNTGELFF
v_call: TRBV25-1; d_call: .; j_call: TRBJ1-5; clone_size: few; cdr3_nt: TGTGCCAGCAGTGATACAGCCTATAGCAATCAGCCCCAGCATTTT; cdr3_aa: CASSDTAYSNQPQHF
v_call: TRBV7-9; d_call: .; j_call: TRBJ1-3; clone_size: .; cdr3_nt: TGTGCCAGCAGCTTACCGGGACACACAGGAAACACCATATATTTT; cdr3_aa: CASSLPGHTGNTIYF
v_call: TRBV3-1/TRBV3-2; d_call: .; j_call: TRBJ1-3; clone_size: .; cdr3_nt: TGTGCCAGCACTGGGGGGGCCCGAAACACCATATATTTT; cdr3_aa: CASTGGARNTIYF
v_call: TRBV5-1; d_call: .; j_call: TRBJ2-7; clone_size: .; cdr3_nt: TGCGCCAGCAGGACCGGGAGTATCTCCTACGAGCAGTACTTC; cdr3_aa: CASRTGSISYEQYF
v_call: TRBV5-1; d_call: TRBD1; j_call: TRBJ2-1; clone_size: .; cdr3_nt: TGCGCCAGCAGCGGGGGACAGACATCCTACAATGAGCAGTTCTTC; cdr3_aa: CASSGGQTSYNEQFF
v_call: TRBV7-6; d_call: .; j_call: TRBJ2-1; clone_size: .; cdr3_nt: TGTGCCAGCAGCTTAGTAGGAGCGTCCTACAATGAGCAGTTCTTC; cdr3_aa: CASSLVGASYNEQFF